Sequencing of this TCR beta chain was carried out in a study of T cells in Graves' hyperthyroidism and ophthalmopathy. Per the germline V gene, CDR1 is MDHEN and CDR2 is SYDVKM. Trimming removed 7 bases from V and 0 bases from J; junction bases left unmatched: 10. The CDR3 has 16 residues. The TCR beta CDR3 regions underwent amplification using RNA transcripts as the source. An initial round of RT-PCR targeting the TCR CDR3 relied on the HTBI primer set. TCRdb itself ran the multiplex PCR reads through MiXCR, one entry per CDR3 protein. The sample includes about 610,000 distinct CDR3 sequences, about 14% of them seen just once.

This chain connects TRBV28 to TRBJ1-1; 8 positions agree with TRBD1. The sequenced sample consisted of blood. This clonotype was sampled from a woman between 40 and 55 years old with Graves' ophthalmopathy. The CDR3 region is CASTQLQGALNTEAFF. The CDR3, as DNA: TGTGCCAGCACCCAACTTCAGGGGGCGCTGAACACTGAAGCTTTCTTT.